The entry that follows covers one TCR beta chain sequence. Its antigen remains unidentified. The treatment: oral pan-JAK inhibitor, 5-10 mg twice daily. As part of sample collection, lesional scalp punch biopsies and peripheral blood were taken from alopecia areata patients. This specimen belongs to a study of CD8+ T cells in alopecia areata. Study conclusions and caveats: Tofacitinib produced a significant decrease in scalp clonality and in expanded CD8+ clones among the top 100.

Trimming stripped 2 bases from V and 7 bases from J, with 18 bases between. Germline lookup yields CDR1 SGDLS and CDR2 YYNGEE. The CDR3 covers 15 residues. Reverse transcription of extracted RNA yielded cDNA, which provided the sequencing template. Data came from immunoSEQ multiplex PCR; TCRdb stores just in-frame clones and leaves some out. The sample gives over 150,000 clones, approximately 57% of which show up once; around 14% is in the top ten. The sample was CD4+ T cells sorted from blood, taken at week 24, from a patient treated with tofacitinib. The TCR comes from a human donor with alopecia areata. The genes are TRBV9 and TRBJ2-5; TRBD2 is a possible D gene (6 bases). The CDR3 reads CASSVRASAPATQYF. The CDR3 coding sequence is TGTGCCAGCAGCGTTCGGGCTAGCGCCCCGGCGACCCAGTACTTC.